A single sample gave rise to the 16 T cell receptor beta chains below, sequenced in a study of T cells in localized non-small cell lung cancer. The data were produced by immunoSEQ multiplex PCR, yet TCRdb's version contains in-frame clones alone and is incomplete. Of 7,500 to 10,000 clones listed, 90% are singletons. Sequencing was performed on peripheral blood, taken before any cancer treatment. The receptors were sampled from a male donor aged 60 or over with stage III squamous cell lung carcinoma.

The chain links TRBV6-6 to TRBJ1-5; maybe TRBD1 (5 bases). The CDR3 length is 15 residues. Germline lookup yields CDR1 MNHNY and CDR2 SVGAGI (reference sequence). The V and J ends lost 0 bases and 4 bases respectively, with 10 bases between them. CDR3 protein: CASSYSRQGNQPQHF. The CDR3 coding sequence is TGTGCCAGCAGTTACTCGAGGCAGGGAAATCAGCCCCAGCATTTT.

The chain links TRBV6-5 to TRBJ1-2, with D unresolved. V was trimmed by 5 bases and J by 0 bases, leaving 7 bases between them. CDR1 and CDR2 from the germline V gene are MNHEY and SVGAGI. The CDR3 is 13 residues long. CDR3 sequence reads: CASSPNTNYGYTF. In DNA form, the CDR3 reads TGTGCCAGCAGTCCGAATACTAACTATGGCTACACCTTC.

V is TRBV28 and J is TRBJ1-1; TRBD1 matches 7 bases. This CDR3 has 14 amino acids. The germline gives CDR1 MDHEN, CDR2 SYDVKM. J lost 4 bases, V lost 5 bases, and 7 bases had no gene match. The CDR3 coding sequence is TGTGCCAGCAGTACCGATTCAGGGGGCACTGAAGCTTTCTTT. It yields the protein CASSTDSGGTEAFF. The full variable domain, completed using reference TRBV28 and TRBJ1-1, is DVKVTQSSRYLVKRTGEKVFLECVQDMDHENMFWYRQDPGLGLRLIYFSYDVKMKEKGDIPEGYSVSREKKERFSLILESASTNQTSMYLCASSTDSGGTEAFFGQGTRLTVV.

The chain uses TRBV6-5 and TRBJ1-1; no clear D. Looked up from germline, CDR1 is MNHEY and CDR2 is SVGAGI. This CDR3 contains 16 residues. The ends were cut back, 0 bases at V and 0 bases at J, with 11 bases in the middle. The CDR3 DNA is TGTGCCAGCAGTTACTCGGGGAATGGCATGAACACTGAAGCTTTCTTT. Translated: CASSYSGNGMNTEAFF.

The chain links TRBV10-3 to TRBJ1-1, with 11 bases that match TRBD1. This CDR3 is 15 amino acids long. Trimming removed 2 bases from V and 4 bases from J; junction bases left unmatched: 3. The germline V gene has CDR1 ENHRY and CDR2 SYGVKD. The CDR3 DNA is TGTGCCATCAGTGAGGGTGGACAGGGGGCCACTGAAGCTTTCTTT. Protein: CAISEGGQGATEAFF.

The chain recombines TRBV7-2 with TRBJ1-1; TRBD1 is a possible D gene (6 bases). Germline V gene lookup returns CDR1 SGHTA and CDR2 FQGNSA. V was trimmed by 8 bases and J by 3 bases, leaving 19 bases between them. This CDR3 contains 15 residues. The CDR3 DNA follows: TGTGCCAGCTTACAGGACAGACAAGGGGACACTGAAGCTTTCTTT. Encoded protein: CASLQDRQGDTEAFF.

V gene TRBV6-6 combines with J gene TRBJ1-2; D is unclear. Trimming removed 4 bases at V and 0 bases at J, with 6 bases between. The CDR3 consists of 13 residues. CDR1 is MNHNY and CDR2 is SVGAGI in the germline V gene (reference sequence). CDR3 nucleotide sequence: TGTGCCAGCAGTTCGACACCTAACTATGGCTACACCTTC. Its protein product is CASSSTPNYGYTF.

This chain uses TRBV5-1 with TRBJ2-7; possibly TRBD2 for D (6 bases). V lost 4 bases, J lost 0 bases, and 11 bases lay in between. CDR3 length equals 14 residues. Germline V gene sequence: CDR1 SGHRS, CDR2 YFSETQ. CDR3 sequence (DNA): TGCGCCAGCAGCACCCGGGACTCCTCCTACGAGCAGTACTTC. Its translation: CASSTRDSSYEQYF.

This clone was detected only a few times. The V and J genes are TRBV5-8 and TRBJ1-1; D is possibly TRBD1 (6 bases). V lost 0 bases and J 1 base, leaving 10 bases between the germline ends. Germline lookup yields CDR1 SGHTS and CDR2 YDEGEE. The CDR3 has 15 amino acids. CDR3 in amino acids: CASSLGNRANTEAFF. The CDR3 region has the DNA TGTGCCAGCAGCTTGGGGAACAGGGCGAACACTGAAGCTTTCTTT.

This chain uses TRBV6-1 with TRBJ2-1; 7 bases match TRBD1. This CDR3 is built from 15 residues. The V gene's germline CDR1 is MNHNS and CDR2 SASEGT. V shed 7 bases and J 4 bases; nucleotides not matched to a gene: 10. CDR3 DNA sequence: TGTGCCAGCACGATAGACAGGGACCGATACAATGAGCAGTTCTTC. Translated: CASTIDRDRYNEQFF.

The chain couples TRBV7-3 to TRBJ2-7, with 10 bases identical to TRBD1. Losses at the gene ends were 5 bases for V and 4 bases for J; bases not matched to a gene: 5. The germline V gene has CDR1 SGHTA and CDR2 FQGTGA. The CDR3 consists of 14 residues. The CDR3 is CASSIGQGGYEQYF. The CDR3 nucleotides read TGTGCCAGCAGCATCGGACAGGGGGGATACGAGCAGTACTTC.

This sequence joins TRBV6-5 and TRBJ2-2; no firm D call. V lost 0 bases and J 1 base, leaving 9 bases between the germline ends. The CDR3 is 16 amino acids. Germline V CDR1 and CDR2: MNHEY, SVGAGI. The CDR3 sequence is CASSYSAAQNTGELFF. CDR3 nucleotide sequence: TGTGCCAGCAGTTACTCGGCGGCCCAGAACACCGGGGAGCTGTTTTTT.

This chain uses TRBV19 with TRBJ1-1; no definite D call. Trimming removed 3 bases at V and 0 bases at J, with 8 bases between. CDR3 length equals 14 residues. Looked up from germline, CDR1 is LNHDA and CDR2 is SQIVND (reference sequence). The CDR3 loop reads CASSMGRLNTEAFF. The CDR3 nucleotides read TGTGCCAGTAGTATGGGCAGGCTGAACACTGAAGCTTTCTTT. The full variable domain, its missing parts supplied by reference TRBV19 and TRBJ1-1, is DGGITQSPKYLFRKEGQNVTLSCEQNLNHDAMYWYRQDPGQGLRLIYYSQIVNDFQKGDIAEGYSVSREKKESFPLTVTSAQKNPTAFYLCASSMGRLNTEAFFGQGTRLTVV.

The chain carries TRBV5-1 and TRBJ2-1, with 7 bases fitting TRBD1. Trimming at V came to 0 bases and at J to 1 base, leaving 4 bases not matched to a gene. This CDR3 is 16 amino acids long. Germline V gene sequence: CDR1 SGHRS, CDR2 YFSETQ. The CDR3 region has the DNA TGCGCCAGCAGCTTGGAGCCGACAGGGTCCTACAATGAGCAGTTCTTC. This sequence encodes CASSLEPTGSYNEQFF.

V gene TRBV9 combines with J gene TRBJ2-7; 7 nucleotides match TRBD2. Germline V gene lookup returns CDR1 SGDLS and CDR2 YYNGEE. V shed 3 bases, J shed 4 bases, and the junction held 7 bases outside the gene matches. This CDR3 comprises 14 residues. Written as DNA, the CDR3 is TGTGCCAGCAGCGCCGGGACTACAACTTACGAGCAGTACTTC. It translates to CASSAGTTTYEQYF.

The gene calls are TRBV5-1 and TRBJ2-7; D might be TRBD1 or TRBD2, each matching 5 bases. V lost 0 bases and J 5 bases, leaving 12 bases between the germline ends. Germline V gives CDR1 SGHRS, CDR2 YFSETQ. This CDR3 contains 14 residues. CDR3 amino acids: CASSLVGETHEQYF. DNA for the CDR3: TGCGCCAGCAGCTTGGTAGGGGAGACCCACGAGCAGTACTTC.